This T cell receptor (beta chain) was sequenced for a study of T cell changes during pregnancy in multiple sclerosis. Generated by immunoSEQ multiplex PCR, the TCRdb table keeps only in-frame clones and is missing some. The table records approximately 40,000 clones, 70% to 90% of them present only once. This clone has only one observation. This CDR3 contains 14 residues. V gave up 3 bases and J gave up 7 bases; unmatched junction bases: 11. In germline, CDR1 is SQVTM, CDR2 ANQGSEA. The TCR originated in a female donor with multiple sclerosis, enrolled in a pregnancy study. Sequencing used CD4+ T cells from peripheral blood mononuclear cells, obtained in the first trimester of pregnancy. V and J are TRBV29-1 and TRBJ2-5; 7 bases agree with TRBD2. The CDR3 reads CSVDGDSGRGTQYF. The CDR3 nucleotides are TGCAGCGTTGATGGTGATTCGGGGAGGGGGACCCAGTACTTC.